These 24 T cell receptor beta chains were all obtained from the same sample, sequenced in a study of T cells in Graves' hyperthyroidism and ophthalmopathy. RNA transcripts served as the template for amplifying TCR beta CDR3 regions. During a first-round RT-PCR of the TCR CDR3, the HTBI primer set was used. TCRdb reanalysed the multiplex PCR reads using MiXCR and keeps one entry per CDR3 protein. The sample lists about 250,000 distinct CDR3 sequences; roughly 15% were seen once. The sample taken for sequencing was blood. The source is a woman between 45 and 60 years old with Graves' hyperthyroidism that later progressed to Graves' ophthalmopathy.

This clonotype was detected ten times or more. In DNA, the CDR3 is TGTGCCAGCAGTCCGGTCGATAATGAAAAACTGTTTTTT. It is translated as CASSPVDNEKLFF. This rearrangement joins TRBV28 to TRBJ1-4, with D uncertain. The CDR3 is 13 amino acids. Trimming left V 5 bases short and J 4 bases short, with 8 bases between. Germline CDR1 reads MDHEN; CDR2 reads SYDVKM. Looking up the rest from reference TRBV28 and TRBJ1-4 gives the full variable domain: DVKVTQSSRYLVKRTGEKVFLECVQDMDHENMFWYRQDPGLGLRLIYFSYDVKMKEKGDIPEGYSVSREKKERFSLILESASTNQTSMYLCASSPVDNEKLFFGSGTQLSVL.

V usage is TRBV5-4 and J usage is TRBJ2-3; 12 nucleotides align to TRBD1. Germline V gives CDR1 SGHNT, CDR2 YYREEE (reference sequence). After removal of 4 bases from V and 5 bases from J, the junction contained 8 bases not matched to a gene. The CDR3 is 16 amino acids. The CDR3 loop is CASSPPGQGAGDTQYF. DNA of the CDR3: TGTGCCAGCAGCCCGCCGGGACAGGGGGCAGGAGATACGCAGTATTTT.

At least ten counts were recorded for this clonotype. The chain is built from TRBV30 and TRBJ1-4; tentative D call: TRBD1 (5 bases). V dropped 2 bases and J dropped 6 bases, with 13 bases sitting between them. The CDR3 is made up of 14 amino acids. The germline CDR1 and CDR2 sequences are GTSNPN and SVGIG (reference sequence). The CDR3 region is CAWSLTSGDEKLFF. DNA of the CDR3: TGTGCCTGGAGTCTGACATCGGGGGATGAAAAACTGTTTTTT.

Regarding this clonotype: This sequence may be a read error, since a much larger clone differs from it by one base. The chain has TRBV7-8 and TRBJ2-2; no reliable D call. The CDR3 has 15 amino acids. CDR1 and CDR2 from the germline V gene are SGHVS and FQNEAQ. This CDR3 is CAGSSARISTGELFF. CDR3 in DNA: TGTGCCGGCAGCTCCGCGAGGATTAGCACCGGGGAGCTGTTTTTT.

The V gene is TRBV6-1, the J gene TRBJ1-2, with a weak D call TRBD1 (5 bases). The ends were cut back, 6 bases at V and 4 bases at J, with 15 bases in the middle. Germline CDR1 is MNHNS and CDR2 is SASEGT. The CDR3 has 14 residues. CDR3 amino acids: CASRRPFRGYGYTF. The CDR3 bases are TGTGCCAGCAGGAGACCTTTTAGGGGCTATGGCTACACCTTC.

This clonotype has a handful of counts. As DNA, the CDR3 is TGTGCCATCAGTGAACCGACTAGCGGGAGAATGGGCACCGGGGAGCTGTTTTTT. Its protein product is CAISEPTSGRMGTGELFF. The J gene is TRBJ2-2, the V gene TRBV10-3; 12 positions match TRBD2. This CDR3 has 18 amino acids. The trim removed 3 bases at V and 4 bases at J, leaving 9 bases unmatched. Germline lookup yields CDR1 ENHRY and CDR2 SYGVKD.

This clonotype was counted many times. This CDR3 is CSALRGLYEQYF. For the CDR3, the DNA is TGCAGTGCTCTCAGGGGGCTATACGAGCAGTACTTC. This chain links TRBV20-1 with TRBJ2-7; TRBD1 aligns across 8 bases. The J segment lost 4 bases and the V segment lost 5 bases, leaving 4 bases of the junction unmatched. Germline values: CDR1 DFQATT, CDR2 SNEGSKA (reference sequence). The CDR3 totals 12 residues.

This clonotype was observed at least ten times. The chain is built from TRBV28 and TRBJ2-1; no clear D gene. Germline CDR1 and CDR2: MDHEN and SYDVKM. CDR3 length: 17 residues. Trimming took 5 bases from V and 4 from J, leaving 21 bases between them. The CDR3 nucleotides are TGTGCCAGCAGTCACCACCTGCGGAACCCAACTTACAATGAGCAGTTCTTC. Translation gives CASSHHLRNPTYNEQFF.

This clonotype was counted many times. This chain links TRBV7-2 with TRBJ1-2, with a possible D match to TRBD1 (6 bases). Germline V CDR1 and CDR2: SGHTA, FQGNSA. CDR3 size: 18 residues. V lost 4 bases and J 8 bases, leaving 29 bases between the germline ends. The CDR3 protein is CASSSRPQGSTTRRGYTF. The CDR3 region has the DNA TGTGCCAGCAGCTCACGTCCCCAGGGGTCCACAACTCGACGCGGCTACACCTTC.

There are many counts of this clonotype. The chain uses TRBV28 and TRBJ2-1, with TRBD2 matching over 8 bases. The CDR3 is 17 amino acids. The germline gives CDR1 MDHEN, CDR2 SYDVKM. J lost 7 bases, V lost 2 bases, and 13 bases had no gene match. CDR3 coding DNA: TGTGCCAGCAGTTTAAGGAGCGGGGGCCCCCTGTGGAATGAGCAGTTCTTC. It yields the protein CASSLRSGGPLWNEQFF. The whole variable domain, remainder taken from reference TRBV28 and TRBJ2-1, is DVKVTQSSRYLVKRTGEKVFLECVQDMDHENMFWYRQDPGLGLRLIYFSYDVKMKEKGDIPEGYSVSREKKERFSLILESASTNQTSMYLCASSLRSGGPLWNEQFFGPGTRLTVL.

This chain joins TRBV27 and TRBJ1-6, with a possible D match to TRBD1 (5 bases). Trimming removed 3 bases from V and 5 bases from J, with 14 bases in between. The CDR3 length is 16 residues. Germline V gene data show CDR1 as MNHEY and CDR2 as SMNVEV (reference sequence). CDR3 DNA sequence: TGTGCCAGCAGTTTTAGGAGGGGAGCAAATAATTCACCCCTCCACTTT. The encoded protein is CASSFRRGANNSPLHF.

Ten or more counts support this clonotype. The V and J genes are TRBV9 and TRBJ2-5; tentatively, D is TRBD2 (5 bases). This CDR3 region has 14 residues. Germline V gene sequence: CDR1 SGDLS, CDR2 YYNGEE. Trimming stripped 3 bases from V and 5 bases from J, with 14 bases between. CDR3 sequence: CASSGRGSEETQYF. The CDR3 coding sequence is TGTGCCAGCAGCGGCCGGGGTTCTGAGGAGACCCAGTACTTC.

There are a few counts of this clonotype. At one of its ends the junction is not consistent with the germline gene, which may arise from a read error. The chain couples TRBV11-2 to TRBJ2-5; tentatively, D is TRBD2 (6 bases). Germline V gene lookup returns CDR1 SGHAT and CDR2 FQNNGV. CDR3 size: 15 residues. CDR3 loop: CASSLVPGAQETQHF. Written as DNA, the CDR3 is TGTGCCAGCAGCTTAGTCCCGGGAGCCCAAGAGACCCAGCACTTC.

This clonotype showed up many times. The junction and the germline gene differ at one end; a read error may be behind it. The chain employs TRBV20-1 and TRBJ2-5, with D perhaps matching TRBD2 (5 bases). The germline gives CDR1 DFQATT, CDR2 SNEGSKA (reference sequence). The CDR3 length is 17 residues. The CDR3 DNA follows: TGCAGTGCTAGTTCCTTTTCTACCCTCGGGTGGGGAGAGGCCCAGTACTTC. Amino acid sequence: CSASSFSTLGWGEAQYF.

This clonotype was observed many times. The V and J genes are TRBV7-9 and TRBJ1-1, with 8 bases that match TRBD1. CDR3 length: 14 residues. The V gene's germline CDR1 is SEHNR and CDR2 FQNEAQ (reference sequence). V lost 5 bases to trimming and J lost 4 bases; unmatched junction nucleotides: 6. The CDR3 here is CASSPQTGVTEAFF. As DNA, the CDR3 is TGTGCCAGCAGCCCTCAGACAGGGGTCACTGAAGCTTTCTTT. Together with reference TRBV7-9 and TRBJ1-1, the CDR3 gives the full variable domain: DTGVSQNPRHKITKRGQNVTFRCDPISEHNRLYWYRQTLGQGPEFLTYFQNEAQLEKSRLLSDRFSAERPKGSFSTLEIQRTEQGDSAMYLCASSPQTGVTEAFFGQGTRLTVV.

This chain joins TRBV7-6 and TRBJ1-1, with 7 bases fitting TRBD1. There are 14 residues in the CDR3. Trimming removed 5 bases from V and 4 bases from J; junction bases left unmatched: 7. Germline CDR1 and CDR2: SGHVS and FNYEAQ. CDR3 in DNA: TGTGCCAGCAGCCCCTACACAGGGGTCACTGAAGCTTTCTTT. Its protein is CASSPYTGVTEAFF.

This clonotype was counted many times. The V gene is TRBV24-1, the J gene TRBJ2-1; TRBD1 agrees at 8 bases. Germline trimming cut 2 bases from V and 5 bases from J; bases unmatched to any gene: 7. In germline, CDR1 is KGHDR, CDR2 SFDVKD. The CDR3 length is 16 residues. CDR3 loop: CATSDSPGQDNNEQFF. For the CDR3, the DNA is TGTGCCACCAGTGATTCACCGGGACAGGATAACAATGAGCAGTTCTTC.

To note about this clonotype: A much larger clone sits a single nucleotide away, making a read error possible. The J gene is TRBJ2-5, the V gene TRBV7-9, with 9 positions matching TRBD1. Germline CDR1 is SEHNR and CDR2 is FQNEAQ (reference sequence). The CDR3 spans 15 residues. The CDR3 DNA sequence: TGTGCCAGCAGCACCTTCTCGACAGGGGGGGAGATCCAGTACTTC. Protein: CASSTFSTGGEIQYF.

The sample holds a few counts of this clonotype. The chain has TRBV5-1 and TRBJ2-3; TRBD2 matches 12 bases. The CDR3 extends over 15 amino acids. Trimming cost V 2 bases and J 6 bases; bases outside gene matches: 4. CDR1 is SGHRS, CDR2 YFSETQ, per germline. CDR3 DNA sequence: TGCGCCAGCAGCTTATCGACTAGCGGGAGTGATACGCAGTATTTT. Protein sequence: CASSLSTSGSDTQYF.

The chain joins TRBV19 to TRBJ2-2, with a possible D match to TRBD2 (6 bases). Trimming removed 3 bases at V and 7 bases at J, with 21 bases between. Germline CDR1 reads LNHDA; CDR2 reads SQIVND (reference sequence). This CDR3 has 17 amino acids. The CDR3: CASSIRPLLAGGGELFF. In DNA form, the CDR3 reads TGTGCCAGTAGTATTCGACCGTTACTAGCTGGTGGCGGGGAGCTGTTTTTT.

This clonotype was seen at least ten times. The chain couples TRBV10-3 to TRBJ2-7, with 11 bases matching TRBD1. The V segment lost 6 bases and the J segment 5 bases; nucleotides outside the gene matches: 6. CDR1 and CDR2 (germline): ENHRY, SYGVKD. CDR3 size: 14 residues. CDR3 in amino acids: CAISGTGGRNEQYF. The CDR3 region has the DNA TGTGCCATCAGCGGGACAGGGGGGCGCAACGAGCAGTACTTC.

This clonotype was counted many times. The V call is TRBV11-3, the J call TRBJ2-3; D is possibly TRBD2 (5 bases). The CDR3 extends over 13 amino acids. V was clipped by 2 bases and J by 3 bases, with 6 bases between them. Germline V CDR1 and CDR2: SGHNT, YENEEA. The chain's CDR3 is CASSLRETDTQYF. The CDR3, as DNA: TGTGCCAGCAGCTTAAGGGAGACAGATACGCAGTATTTT. The whole variable domain, filled in from reference TRBV11-3 and TRBJ2-3, reads EAGVVQSPRYKIIEKKQPVAFWCNPISGHNTLYWYLQNLGQGPELLIRYENEEAVDDSQLPKDRFSAERLKGVDSTLKIQPAELGDSAVYLCASSLRETDTQYFGPGTRLTVL.

The rearrangement uses TRBV10-3 and TRBJ2-7, with 8 bases identical to TRBD1. This CDR3 region has 13 residues. Germline CDR1 reads ENHRY; CDR2 reads SYGVKD. With 6 bases clipped from V and 6 bases from J, the junction kept 7 bases outside the gene matches. The CDR3 sequence: CAIRPGQDGEQYF. The CDR3 coding sequence is TGTGCCATCAGGCCGGGACAGGATGGCGAGCAGTACTTC.

This clonotype has at least ten counts. The genes are TRBV7-9 and TRBJ1-2, with D perhaps TRBD1 (6 bases). The CDR3 has 14 amino acids. Germline CDR1 reads SEHNR; CDR2 reads FQNEAQ (reference sequence). The V gene lost 5 bases and the J gene lost 2 bases, with 12 bases spanning the gap. CDR3 residues: CASSPTGTNYGYTF. CDR3 DNA: TGTGCCAGCAGCCCCACAGGGACCAACTATGGCTACACCTTC.